A single T cell receptor beta chain is shown here with its context. Its antigen remains unidentified. Construction of the TCRbeta library involved unique molecular identifiers. Using its own MiXCR run on the PCR reads, TCRdb lists one record per CDR3 protein. The sample lists about 590,000 distinct CDR3 sequences; 10% to 15% were seen once. J gave up 4 bases and V 5 bases, and 16 bases lay outside the gene matches. The CDR3 has 17 residues. This specimen belongs to a study of T-cell reconstitution after alpha-beta-depleted transplantation in children. General study points: Several hundred expanded graft clones reportedly were the source of alpha-beta T cells about two months after transplant. It was surviving recipient T cells and thymic progenitors that gave some patients high TCRbeta diversity at day 60.

This receptor was identified in a male patient aged 10 to 17 who had a stem cell transplant for acute myeloid leukemia, so the T cells may come from the graft donor. Source: PBMCs, mostly from graft donor cells, taken 360 days after TCRalphabeta/CD19-depleted stem cell transplant. The V and J genes are TRBV12-3 or TRBV12-4 and TRBJ2-5; TRBD2 agrees at 7 bases. In nucleotides, the CDR3 is TGTGCCAGCAGTCCCGGGGGTAGCGGGTGGCCAGGAGAGACCCAGTACTTC. Its protein is CASSPGGSGWPGETQYF.